Below are 19 T cell receptor beta chains sequenced from a single sample in a study of CD8+CD57+ T cells in acquired aplastic anemia. Profiling that covered TCR beta VDJ and CDR3 relied on genomic DNA as its template. In TCRdb, the reads were re-called with MiXCR into one record per CDR3 protein. The sample holds 150,000 to 200,000 distinct CDR3 sequences, 64% seen once. The sequencing sample was made of sorted CD4+, CD8+, or CD8+CD57+ T cells (not recorded which) from PBMCs. These receptors all come from a human donor with severe aplastic anemia or a healthy control (not recorded which).

The table lists this clonotype with a count of one. The V gene is TRBV7-9, the J gene TRBJ2-1; 8 nucleotides align to TRBD2. The ends lost 5 bases at V and 7 bases at J; junction bases unmatched: 7. The V gene's germline CDR1 is SEHNR and CDR2 FQNEAQ (reference sequence). The CDR3 covers 14 residues. CDR3 protein: CASSPAGENNEQFF. CDR3 nucleotides: TGTGCCAGCAGCCCAGCGGGAGAGAATAATGAGCAGTTCTTC.

V usage is TRBV19 and J usage is TRBJ2-7; 9 positions match TRBD2. This CDR3 contains 13 residues. With V trimmed by 7 bases and J by 2 bases, 3 bases remained unmatched. Germline lookup yields CDR1 LNHDA and CDR2 SQIVND (reference sequence). In DNA form, the CDR3 reads TGTGCCAGTAAGACTAGCGGAACCTACGAGCAGTACTTC. It yields the protein CASKTSGTYEQYF.

The chain joins TRBV5-5 to TRBJ2-2, with TRBD1 as a possible D gene (6 bases). V was trimmed by 6 bases and J by 0 bases, leaving 15 bases between them. The CDR3 is 16 residues long. Looked up from germline, CDR1 is SGHKS and CDR2 is YYEKEE (reference sequence). The CDR3 spells CASTQDRPANTGELFF. CDR3 bases: TGTGCCAGCACCCAGGACAGACCCGCGAACACCGGGGAGCTGTTTTTT. Full variable domain (rest looked up from reference TRBV5-5 and TRBJ2-2): DAGVTQSPTHLIKTRGQQVTLRCSPISGHKSVSWYQQVLGQGPQFIFQYYEKEERGRGNFPDRFSARQFPNYSSELNVNALLLGDSALYLCASTQDRPANTGELFFGEGSRLTVL.

The gene calls are TRBV20-1 and TRBJ2-1, with D perhaps matching TRBD2 (7 bases). Germline V gene data show CDR1 as DFQATT and CDR2 as SNEGSKA (reference sequence). CDR3 length equals 11 residues. This CDR3 reads CRGGAYNEQFF. The CDR3, as DNA: TGCAGAGGGGGGGCATACAATGAGCAGTTCTTC.

The V gene is TRBV4-2, the J gene TRBJ2-7, with D uncertain. The CDR3 sequence is 13 residues long. V was cut by 0 bases and J by 7 bases, with 10 bases left in between. Germline V lookup: CDR1 LGHNA, CDR2 YNFKEQ. CDR3 nucleotides: TGTGCCAGCAGCCAAGAGACTGCCCTTGAGCAGTACTTC. Translated, it gives CASSQETALEQYF.

The V and J genes are TRBV2 and TRBJ2-6; D is possibly TRBD1 or TRBD2 (5 bases each). The length of the CDR3 is 15 residues. Germline CDR1 and CDR2: SNHLY and FYNNEI. V was shortened by 6 bases and J by 3 bases, with 12 bases between the two germline ends. The CDR3 sequence: CASSAGTGGANVLTF. The CDR3 region has the DNA TGTGCCAGCAGCGCCGGGACGGGTGGGGCCAACGTCCTGACTTTC.

This sequence joins TRBV24-1 and TRBJ2-1; D not resolved. The length of the CDR3 is 12 residues. CDR1 KGHDR and CDR2 SFDVKD come from the germline V gene. Between the trimmed V and J ends, which lost 4 bases and 3 bases, there was a span of 3 bases. The CDR3 bases are TGTGCCACCAGTGACCTCTACAATGAGCAGTTCTTC. It yields the protein CATSDLYNEQFF.

CDR3 DNA: TGTGCCAGTAGTGTGGTTCGGGGTGCGAACTATGGCTACACCTTC. It specifies CASSVVRGANYGYTF. The chain is built from TRBV19 and TRBJ1-2; D gene ambiguous. This CDR3 has 15 residues. In germline, CDR1 is LNHDA, CDR2 SQIVND (reference sequence). Between the trimmed V and J ends, which lost 5 bases and 2 bases, there was a span of 15 bases.

CDR3 DNA sequence: TGTGCCACCAGCAACGGGAGGGGAACTGGGGCCAACGTCCTGACTTTC. Its protein product is CATSNGRGTGANVLTF. This chain joins TRBV15 and TRBJ2-6, with TRBD2 matching over 8 bases. The CDR3 spans 16 residues. The germline V gene has CDR1 LNHNV and CDR2 YYDKDF (reference sequence). V was pared by 4 bases and J by 2 bases, with 4 bases of the junction left unmatched. Drawing the rest from reference TRBV15 and TRBJ2-6, the complete variable domain is DAMVIQNPRYQVTQFGKPVTLSCSQTLNHNVMYWYQQKSSQAPKLLFHYYDKDFNNEADTPDNFQSRRPNTSFCFLDIRSPGLGDTAMYLCATSNGRGTGANVLTFGAGSRLTVL.

This chain connects TRBV10-3 to TRBJ2-1; D is possibly TRBD2 (6 bases). CDR1 is ENHRY, CDR2 SYGVKD, per germline. Trimming pared 5 bases from V and 6 bases from J, leaving 14 bases between. The CDR3 sequence is 14 residues long. This CDR3 is CAISPGLATNEQFF. DNA of the CDR3: TGTGCCATCAGTCCGGGCCTAGCGACCAATGAGCAGTTCTTC.

The V call is TRBV24-1, the J call TRBJ2-3; a weak D match, TRBD2 (5 bases). V lost 3 bases and J lost 2, with 14 bases in between. This CDR3 region has 16 residues. From germline, CDR1 is KGHDR and CDR2 SFDVKD. CDR3 sequence: CATSDQRGMPTDTQYF. CDR3 nucleotide sequence: TGTGCCACCAGTGATCAACGAGGGATGCCCACAGATACGCAGTATTTT.

This clonotype was counted between two and nine times. The rearrangement uses TRBV20-1 and TRBJ2-3; D possibly corresponds to TRBD2 (6 bases). Trimming removed 0 bases at V and 5 bases at J, with 15 bases between. CDR3 length: 15 residues. Germline CDR1 reads DFQATT; CDR2 reads SNEGSKA (reference sequence). DNA for the CDR3: TGCAGTGCTAGAGATCCTCCGGGGGTGGGAGATACGCAGTATTTT. Protein: CSARDPPGVGDTQYF.

This clonotype was recorded at least ten times. The chain employs TRBV14 and TRBJ2-2, with D unclear. The CDR3 covers 16 residues. The V end lost 0 bases, the J end lost 1 base, and 9 bases lay between the germline ends. The V gene's germline CDR1 is SGHDN and CDR2 FVKESK. The CDR3 protein is CASSQEWAENTGELFF. The CDR3 bases are TGTGCCAGCAGCCAAGAATGGGCCGAGAACACCGGGGAGCTGTTTTTT. Filled out from reference TRBV14 and TRBJ2-2, the complete variable domain reads EAGVTQFPSHSVIEKGQTVTLRCDPISGHDNLYWYRRVMGKEIKFLLHFVKESKQDESGMPNNRFLAERTGGTYSTLKVQPAELEDSGVYFCASSQEWAENTGELFFGEGSRLTVL.

In the case of this clonotype: The junction and the germline gene differ at one end; a read error may be behind it. V gene TRBV2 combines with J gene TRBJ1-1; TRBD1 matches at 9 bases. This CDR3 comprises 14 residues. Germline CDR1 and CDR2: SNHLY and FYNNEI. Written as DNA, the CDR3 is TGTGCCAGCAGTCAGTCCACAGGGGGCCCTGAGGCTTTCTTT. Residues: CASSQSTGGPEAFF. Full variable domain (rest looked up from reference TRBV2 and TRBJ1-1): EPEVTQTPSHQVTQMGQEVILRCVPISNHLYFYWYRQILGQKVEFLVSFYNNEISEKSEIFDDQFSVERPDGSNFTLKIRSTKLEDSAMYFCASSQSTGGPEAFFGQGTRLTVV.

The chain couples TRBV7-2 to TRBJ1-4; D gene unclear. The J call may be faulty, since TRBJ1-1 better matches the DNA end. The germline V gene encodes CDR1 SGHTA and CDR2 FQGNSA. The CDR3 is 16 residues long. For the CDR3, the DNA is TGTGCCAGCAGCTTAGGAGGGTTATGGGCGGACACTGAAGCTTTCTTT. Amino acid sequence: CASSLGGLWADTEAFF.

This clonotype has ten or more counts. The rearrangement joins TRBV20-1 to TRBJ2-7; D might be TRBD1 (6 bases). Germline-derived CDR1 and CDR2 are DFQATT and SNEGSKA (reference sequence). The CDR3 has 16 amino acids. V lost 0 bases and J 6 bases, leaving 21 bases between the germline ends. DNA of the CDR3: TGCAGTGCTAGAGATATCGGGACACTTAAGCCCAGCGAGCAGTACTTC. Translation: CSARDIGTLKPSEQYF.

The genes are TRBV12-3 or TRBV12-4 and TRBJ2-6; D gene uncertain. The ends were cut back, 11 bases at V and 1 base at J, with 12 bases in the middle. The CDR3 length is 14 residues. The CDR3 nucleotides are TGTGCCGGCACCCTATGGTCTGGGGCCAACGTCCTGACTTTC. Its translation is CAGTLWSGANVLTF.

Regarding this clonotype: This may be a read error: a much more frequent sequence differs by one nucleotide. The CDR3: CAGSYVSGSNGYTF. The CDR3 DNA is TGTGCCGGCAGTTATGTATCAGGGTCCAATGGCTACACCTTC. This sequence joins TRBV6-1 and TRBJ1-2; D possibly corresponds to TRBD1 (5 bases). The CDR3 contains 14 residues. Germline CDR1 MNHNS, CDR2 SASEGT.

On this clonotype: A read error may account for a junction end that differs from germline. DNA of the CDR3: TGCGCCAGCAGCTTGGGGGTTTTACAGGGGGCCAACGAGCAGTACTTC. As protein: CASSLGVLQGANEQYF. This chain links TRBV14 with TRBJ2-7; 9 nucleotides match TRBD1. Germline-derived CDR1 and CDR2 are SGHDN and FVKESK. The CDR3 totals 16 residues.